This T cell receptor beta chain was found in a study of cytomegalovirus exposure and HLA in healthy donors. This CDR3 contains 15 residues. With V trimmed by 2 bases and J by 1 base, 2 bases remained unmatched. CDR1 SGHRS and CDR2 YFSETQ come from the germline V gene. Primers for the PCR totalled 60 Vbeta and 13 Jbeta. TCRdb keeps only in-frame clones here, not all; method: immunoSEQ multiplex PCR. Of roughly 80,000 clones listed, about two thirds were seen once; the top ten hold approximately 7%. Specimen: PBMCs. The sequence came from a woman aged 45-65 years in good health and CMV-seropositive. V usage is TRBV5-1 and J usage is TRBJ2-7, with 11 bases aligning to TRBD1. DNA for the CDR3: TGCGCCAGCAGCTTTGGACAGGGGGCTTCCTACGAGCAGTACTTC. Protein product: CASSFGQGASYEQYF.